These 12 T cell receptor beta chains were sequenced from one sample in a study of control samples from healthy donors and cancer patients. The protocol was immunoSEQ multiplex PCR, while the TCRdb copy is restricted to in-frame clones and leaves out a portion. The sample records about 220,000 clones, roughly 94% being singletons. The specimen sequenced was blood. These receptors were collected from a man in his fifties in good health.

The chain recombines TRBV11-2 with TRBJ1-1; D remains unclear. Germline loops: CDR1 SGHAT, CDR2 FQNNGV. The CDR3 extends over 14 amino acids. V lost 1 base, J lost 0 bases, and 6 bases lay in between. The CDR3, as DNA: TGTGCCAGCAGCTTAGGACACATGAACACTGAAGCTTTCTTT. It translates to CASSLGHMNTEAFF.

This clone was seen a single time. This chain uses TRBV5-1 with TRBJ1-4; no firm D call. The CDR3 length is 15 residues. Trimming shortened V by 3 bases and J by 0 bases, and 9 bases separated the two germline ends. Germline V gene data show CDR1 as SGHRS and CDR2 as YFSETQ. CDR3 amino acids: CASSSHTTTNEKLFF. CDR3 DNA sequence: TGCGCCAGCAGCTCACACACTACAACTAATGAAAAACTGTTTTTT.

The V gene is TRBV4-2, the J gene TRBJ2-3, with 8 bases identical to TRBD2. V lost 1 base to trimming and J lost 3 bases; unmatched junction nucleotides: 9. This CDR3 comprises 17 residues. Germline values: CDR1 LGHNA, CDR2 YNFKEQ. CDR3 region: CASSQGAGTRGTDTQYF. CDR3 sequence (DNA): TGTGCCAGCAGCCAAGGGGCCGGGACTAGAGGGACAGATACGCAGTATTTT.

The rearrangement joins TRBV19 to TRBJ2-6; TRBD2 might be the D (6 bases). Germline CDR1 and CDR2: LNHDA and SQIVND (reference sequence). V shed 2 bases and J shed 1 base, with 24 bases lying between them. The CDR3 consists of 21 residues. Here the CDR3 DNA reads TGTGCCAGTAGTATAATGGCGGCCAACTCGGGACTGGGATCTGGGGCCAACGTCCTGACTTTC. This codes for CASSIMAANSGLGSGANVLTF.

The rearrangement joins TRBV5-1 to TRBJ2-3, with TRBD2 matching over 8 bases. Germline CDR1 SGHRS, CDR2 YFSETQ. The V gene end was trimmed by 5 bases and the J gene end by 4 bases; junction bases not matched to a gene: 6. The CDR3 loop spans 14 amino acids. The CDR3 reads CASRSGTSPDTQYF. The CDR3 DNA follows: TGCGCCAGCAGATCCGGGACTAGTCCAGATACGCAGTATTTT.

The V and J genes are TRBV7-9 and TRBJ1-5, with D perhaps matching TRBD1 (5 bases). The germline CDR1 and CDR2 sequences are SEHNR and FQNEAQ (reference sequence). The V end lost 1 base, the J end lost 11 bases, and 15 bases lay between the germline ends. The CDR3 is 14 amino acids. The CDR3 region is CASSLEAGPSAQHF. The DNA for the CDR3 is TGTGCCAGCAGCTTAGAGGCAGGGCCCTCGGCCCAGCATTTT. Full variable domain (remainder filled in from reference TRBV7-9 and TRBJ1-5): DTGVSQNPRHKITKRGQNVTFRCDPISEHNRLYWYRQTLGQGPEFLTYFQNEAQLEKSRLLSDRFSAERPKGSFSTLEIQRTEQGDSAMYLCASSLEAGPSAQHFGDGTRLSIL.

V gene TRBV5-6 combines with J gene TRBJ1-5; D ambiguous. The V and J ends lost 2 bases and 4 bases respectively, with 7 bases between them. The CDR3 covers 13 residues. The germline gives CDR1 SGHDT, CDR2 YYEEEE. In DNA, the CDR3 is TGTGCCAGCAGCTTCGGGGTAAATCAGCCCCAGCATTTT. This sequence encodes CASSFGVNQPQHF.

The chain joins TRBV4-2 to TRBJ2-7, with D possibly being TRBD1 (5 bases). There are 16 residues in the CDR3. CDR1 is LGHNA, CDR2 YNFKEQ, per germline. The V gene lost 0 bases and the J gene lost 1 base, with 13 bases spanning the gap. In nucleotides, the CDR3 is TGTGCCAGCAGCCAAGATAAAGGGGTCGGGTCCTACGAGCAGTACTTC. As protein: CASSQDKGVGSYEQYF.

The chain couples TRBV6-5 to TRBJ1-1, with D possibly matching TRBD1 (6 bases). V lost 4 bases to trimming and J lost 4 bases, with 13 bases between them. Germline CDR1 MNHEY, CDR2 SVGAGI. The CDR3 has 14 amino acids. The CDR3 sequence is CASSSGKGGTEAFF. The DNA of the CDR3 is TGTGCCAGCAGTTCAGGGAAGGGGGGCACTGAAGCTTTCTTT.

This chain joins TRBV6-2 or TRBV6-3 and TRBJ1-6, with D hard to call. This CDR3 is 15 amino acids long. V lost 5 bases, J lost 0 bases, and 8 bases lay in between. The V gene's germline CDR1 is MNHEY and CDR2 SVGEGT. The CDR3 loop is CASSRDSSYNSPLHF. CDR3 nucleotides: TGTGCCAGCAGTCGAGATTCCTCCTATAATTCACCCCTCCACTTT.

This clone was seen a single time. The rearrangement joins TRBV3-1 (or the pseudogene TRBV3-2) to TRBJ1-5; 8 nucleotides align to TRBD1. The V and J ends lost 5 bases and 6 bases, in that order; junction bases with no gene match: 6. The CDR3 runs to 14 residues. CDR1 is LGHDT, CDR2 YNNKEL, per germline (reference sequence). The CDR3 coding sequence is TGTGCCAGCAGCATTCAGGGGGCAAGTCAGCCCCAGCATTTT. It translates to CASSIQGASQPQHF.

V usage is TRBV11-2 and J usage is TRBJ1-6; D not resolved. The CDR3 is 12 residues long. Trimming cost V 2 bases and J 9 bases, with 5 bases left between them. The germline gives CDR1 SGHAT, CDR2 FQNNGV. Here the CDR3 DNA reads TGTGCCAGCAGCTTACCCCCTTCACCCCTCCACTTT. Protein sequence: CASSLPPSPLHF. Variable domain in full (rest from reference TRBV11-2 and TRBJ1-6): EAGVAQSPRYKIIEKRQSVAFWCNPISGHATLYWYQQILGQGPKLLIQFQNNGVVDDSQLPKDRFSAERLKGVDSTLKIQPAKLEDSAVYLCASSLPPSPLHFGNGTRLTVT.